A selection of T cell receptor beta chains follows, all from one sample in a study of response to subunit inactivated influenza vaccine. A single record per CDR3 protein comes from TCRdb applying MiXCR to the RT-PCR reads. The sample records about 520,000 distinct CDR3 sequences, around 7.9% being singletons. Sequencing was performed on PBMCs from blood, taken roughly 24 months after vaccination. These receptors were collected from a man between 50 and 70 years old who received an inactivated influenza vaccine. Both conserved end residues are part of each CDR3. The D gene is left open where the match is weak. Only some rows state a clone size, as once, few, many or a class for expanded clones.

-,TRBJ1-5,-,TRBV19,CAISRGGGNQPQHF,TGTGCCATTTCCAGGGGTGGAGGCAATCAGCCCCAGCATTTT
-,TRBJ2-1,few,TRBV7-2,CASSPAGGSSAGEQFF,TGTGCCAGCAGCCCAGCTGGGGGGAGTTCCGCTGGTGAGCAGTTCTTC
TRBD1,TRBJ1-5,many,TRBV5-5,CASSFEGGGNQPQHF,TGTGCCAGCAGCTTTGAAGGGGGCGGCAATCAGCCCCAGCATTTT
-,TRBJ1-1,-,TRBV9,CASSVTWSTEAFF,TGTGCCAGCAGCGTCACATGGAGTACTGAAGCTTTCTTT
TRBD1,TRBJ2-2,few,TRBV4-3,CASSSFGTDNTGELFF,TGCGCCAGCAGCTCTTTTGGGACAGACAACACCGGGGAGCTGTTTTTT
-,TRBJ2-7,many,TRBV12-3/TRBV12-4,CASSKRGDTYEQYF,TGTGCCAGCAGTAAACGGGGAGACACCTACGAGCAGTACTTC
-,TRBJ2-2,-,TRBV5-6,CASSPGALSTGELFF,TGTGCCAGCAGCCCAGGGGCCCTGAGCACCGGGGAGCTGTTTTTT
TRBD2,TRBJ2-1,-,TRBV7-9,CASRRLAGDYNEQFF,TGTGCCAGCAGGCGCTTAGCGGGGGATTACAATGAGCAGTTCTTC
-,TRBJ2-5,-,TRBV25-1,CASSDPRGVETQYF,TGTGCCAGCAGTGACCCGAGGGGGGTAGAGACCCAGTACTTC
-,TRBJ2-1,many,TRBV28,CASSTFHEQFF,TGTGCCAGCAGTACTTTCCATGAGCAGTTCTTC
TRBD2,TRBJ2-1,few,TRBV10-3,CAISEDALAGVQFF,TGTGCCATCAGTGAGGACGCGCTAGCGGGAGTGCAGTTCTTC
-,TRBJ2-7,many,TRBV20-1,CSASDGGEQYF,TGCAGTGCTAGTGACGGCGGAGAGCAGTACTTC
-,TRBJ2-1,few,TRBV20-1,CSARNSLGGSYNEQFF,TGCAGTGCTAGAAATTCCCTCGGGGGCTCCTACAATGAGCAGTTCTTC